The subject of this entry is one TCR beta chain. This receptor's antigen is unknown. One base away there is no much larger clone; base qualities are not given. The treatment or condition tag for this specimen amounts to: 15 to 20 received Ad26.COV2.S at low or high dose, single or two shots; about five received placebo; per-sample allocation not given. For vaccine and placebo recipients, repertoires were sequenced using samples collected on day 63 after the first injection. Cohort 1b enrolled 25 or so adults aged 18-55 years at a single site in Boston, USA, between 29 July and 7 August 2020. Ad26.COV2.S was a replication-incompetent adenovirus type 26 vector that expressed a prefusion-stabilized SARS-CoV-2 spike protein derived from the original Wuhan strain. This specimen belongs to a study of Ad26.COV2.S vaccination and SARS-CoV-2 variants (dated by TCRdb to 2020 to 2023). Looking at the study overall: Vaccine-arm donors were drawn from COV1001, a multicentre, randomized, double-blind, placebo-controlled phase I-IIa trial of Ad26.COV2.S in healthy adults. Dosing of Ad26.COV2.S was intramuscular, at either 5x10^10 or 1x10^11 viral particles, delivered as one shot or as two shots spaced 56 days apart. TCRbeta repertoire sequencing was used to assess the specificity and breadth of SARS-CoV-2-reactive T cell receptors after Ad26.COV2.S vaccination. The TCR-sequenced set comprised about 32 samples: some 19 Ad26.COV2.S vaccine recipients, 5 placebo recipients and 8 SARS-CoV-2 convalescent individuals. Trial participants were randomized into five groups of five: low-dose or high-dose Ad26.COV2.S given once or twice, or placebo on both occasions. Investigators did not know the trial group allocation while performing experiments and assessing outcomes. Broader findings and caveats from the paper: After vaccination, spike-specific CD8+ and CD4+ T cell responses were reported to show substantial breadth. The study was not powered to compare responses between vaccine doses or regimens. According to the authors, total T cell responses may have been underestimated by the TCR breadth and depth analyses. Compared with placebo recipients, Ad26.COV2.S recipients showed higher spike-specific TCR breadth (P = 0.0014). Non-spike TCR breadth was comparable between vaccine and placebo recipients, consistent with the vaccine containing only spike.

The CDR3 runs 14 residues from the cysteine to the phenylalanine. Only CDR3 DNA remains: 42 bases, in frame from the first base. CDR1 and CDR2 were assigned from the germline V gene as SGHRS and YFSETQ. Trimmed from V: 4 bases; trimmed from J: 9 bases; junction bases lacking a gene match: 5. The immunoSEQ Assay was used to sequence TCRbeta CDR3 regions. After extraction, genomic DNA underwent amplification by bias-controlled multiplex PCR, followed by high-throughput sequencing. Per the authors' processing: To quantify the absolute abundance of every unique TCRbeta CDR3 region, sequences were collapsed and filtered. T cell fraction was estimated by normalization of TCRbeta template counts to usable DNA, with usable DNA being measured through amplification of reference genes present in all nucleated cells. Repertoire TCRs were annotated as SARS-CoV-2-specific when V gene, CDR3 amino acid sequence and J gene were exactly matched to a known reactive TCR set. The reference SARS-CoV-2 TCR set was derived from MIRA and filtered for enrichment in COVID-19-positive ImmuneCODE repertoires, a step that removed public or cross-reactive TCRs. Using the MIRA antigens, annotated TCRs were further analysed by specific ORF or by position within an ORF. Breadth was defined as the number of annotated unique rearrangements divided by the total number of unique productive rearrangements, and depth was defined as the summed frequency of the annotated unique rearrangements. TCR breadth was compared between groups using two-sided Wilcoxon rank-sum tests. Drawn from immuneACCESS, this table holds only the in-frame rearrangements with V and J called that TCRdb kept. Clones are partly lost; checked studies trace under half to an unresolved V gene and leave the rest unexplained. The D gene and trimming were derived from the DNA, and the V and J assignments and clone size from that table. Here the sample has some 420,000 clones; around 87% occur a single time. The ten largest clones capture around 3.6% of the sample.

The receptor was derived from a person aged 18 to 65 who received the Ad26.COV2.S COVID-19 vaccine or a placebo. Sequenced here: peripheral blood, sampled in a trial of Ad26.COV2.S vaccine versus placebo. In this chain, TRBV5-1 is recombined with TRBJ2-1, and 12 junctional nucleotides match TRBD2. The encoded CDR3 is CASSLAGGQGEQFF. The nucleotide sequence reads TGCGCCAGCAGCCTAGCGGGGGGGCAGGGTGAGCAGTTCTTC.